A selection of T cell receptor beta chains follows, all from one sample in a study of blood T cell repertoires in COVID-19. The protocol was immunoSEQ multiplex PCR, while the TCRdb copy is restricted to in-frame clones and leaves out a portion. The sample yields about 81,000 clones, around 88% seen once. Sequenced material: peripheral blood. Receptors were obtained from an elderly woman with acute or convalescent COVID-19. Both conserved end residues are part of each CDR3. A D gene is named only where the DNA matches it firmly. Part of the rows lack a size; the others show once, few, many or a class for expanded clones.

cdr3_nt cdr3_aa j_call clone_size v_call d_call
TGTGCCAGCAGCTTAGAAAGGGGGCTAATGGGCAATGAGCAGTTCTTC CASSLERGLMGNEQFF TRBJ2-1 - TRBV11-2 TRBD1
TGTGCCAGCAGCTTGCGGGGACTAAATTCACCCCTCCACTTT CASSLRGLNSPLHF TRBJ1-6 - TRBV7-9 -
TGTGCCAGCAGCGTAGGTACCGGGAACACCGGGGAGCTGTTTTTT CASSVGTGNTGELFF TRBJ2-2 once TRBV9 -
TGTGCCAGCAGCTTAGGGGCTAGCGGGGGGGGTCAAGAGACCCAGTACTTC CASSLGASGGGQETQYF TRBJ2-5 - TRBV7-2 TRBD2
TGTGCCAGCAGCTCCAGGGTGTACGGGGAGCTGTTTTTT CASSSRVYGELFF TRBJ2-2 - TRBV6-2/TRBV6-3 -
TGTGCCAGCAGCGCCTCGGGAGATACGCAGTATTTT CASSASGDTQYF TRBJ2-3 - TRBV27 -
TGTGCCAGGGGAAACCGGACAGAAGGCAACACCATATATTTT CARGNRTEGNTIYF TRBJ1-3 - TRBV19 -
TGTGCCAGCAGGCCCAGGGGAGGGAGCACCGGGGAGCTGTTTTTT CASRPRGGSTGELFF TRBJ2-2 - TRBV2 -
TGTGCCAGCAGGCCAGAGACTAGCTATGGCTACACCTTC CASRPETSYGYTF TRBJ1-2 - TRBV5-6 -
TGTGCCAGCAGTTACGCCGGGACAGGGAGGGAAAAACTGTTTTTT CASSYAGTGREKLFF TRBJ1-4 - TRBV27 TRBD1
TGTGCCAGCAGCCAGGAAGGACAGGGGGCCGAGACCCAGTACTTC CASSQEGQGAETQYF TRBJ2-5 - TRBV4-2 TRBD1
TGTGCCAGCAGTGTGACAGGGATCAATCAGCCCCAGCATTTT CASSVTGINQPQHF TRBJ1-5 - TRBV27 TRBD1
TGTGCCAGCAGCTTGGTAAGAGACAGGTTTCAGCCCCAGCATTTT CASSLVRDRFQPQHF TRBJ1-5 few TRBV5-5 -
TGTGCCAGCAGCTCCAGGGTGGGCACTGAAGCTTTCTTT CASSSRVGTEAFF TRBJ1-1 - TRBV13 -
TGTGCCAGCAGCGTACAGGGTTCCATGAACACTGAAGCTTTCTTT CASSVQGSMNTEAFF TRBJ1-1 - TRBV9 -
TGTGCCAGCAGCACCCGGCCCGAGGGAAAACTGTTTTTT CASSTRPEGKLFF TRBJ1-4 - TRBV7-2 -
TGTGCCACCAGTGAGAACGGACTACCCCACAATGAGCAGTTCTTC CATSENGLPHNEQFF TRBJ2-1 once TRBV24-1 -
TGTGCCAGCAGTTACTCGAGAGGACTAGCGGTTTCCTACGAGCAGTACTTC CASSYSRGLAVSYEQYF TRBJ2-7 once TRBV6-2/TRBV6-3 TRBD2
TGTGCCAGTAGTATAAGAGGGCGAGGATCGGGCAATGAGCAGTTCTTC CASSIRGRGSGNEQFF TRBJ2-1 - TRBV19 -
TGTGCCAGCAGGAGGGAGAGGGAAGAATACAATGAGCAGTTCTTC CASRREREEYNEQFF TRBJ2-1 - TRBV21-1 -
TGCAGCGCCACGGGGGGCCCGAACACCGGGGAGCTGTTTTTT CSATGGPNTGELFF TRBJ2-2 - TRBV29-1 -
TGCGCCAGCAGTGACCGGACAGGCTCCTACAATGAGCAGTTCTTC CASSDRTGSYNEQFF TRBJ2-1 many TRBV10-1 TRBD1
TGTGCCAGCAGCTTGCCAGGGGGTAATTCACCCCTCCACTTT CASSLPGGNSPLHF TRBJ1-6 - TRBV5-6 TRBD1
TGTGCCAGCAGCTTAAGCGACTTCACAGATACGCAGTATTTT CASSLSDFTDTQYF TRBJ2-3 - TRBV7-2 -
TGTGCCAGCAGTGGGGGGACAGGTTTGGAATGGACTGAAGCTTTCTTT CASSGGTGLEWTEAFF TRBJ1-1 - TRBV6-1 TRBD1
TGCGCCAGCAGCCCGGGGGGGACAGGGATGATCGAAGCTTTCTTT CASSPGGTGMIEAFF TRBJ1-1 - TRBV5-1 TRBD1
TGCGCCAGCAGAGGACAGACTAATGAAAAACTGTTTTTT CASRGQTNEKLFF TRBJ1-4 - TRBV10-2 -
TGCGCCAGCAGCGGACAGGGGGGTATCGTCACCGGGGAGCTGTTTTTT CASSGQGGIVTGELFF TRBJ2-2 - TRBV5-1 TRBD1
TGTGCCAGCAGCAAGGGGTCTGGCTACACCTTC CASSKGSGYTF TRBJ1-2 - TRBV5-6 -
TGTGCTAGTGGTTTGACAGGTGGAGGGGTATATAGCAATCAGCCCCAGCATTTT CASGLTGGGVYSNQPQHF TRBJ1-5 - TRBV12-5 -
TGTGCCAGCAGCGTGTGGACTGGGGAGACTGGGGAGCAGTACTTC CASSVWTGETGEQYF TRBJ2-7 - TRBV5-5 -